This paragraph covers one T cell receptor beta chain sequence. The table lists this clonotype with many counts. Its antigen specificity is not known. Per-base quality was not reported, and no clone a single base away is much larger than it. Libraries were constructed by PCR. TCRdb lists the instrument as Illumina HiSeq 4000. Bulk TCR libraries were prepared as previously described, using TCR primers listed in Table S5. Total RNA was purified with the Qiagen AllPrep DNA/RNA kit. Reads from multiple sequencing runs of the same library were pooled before analysis. In the source study's methods: Only reads with exact TCR constant sequence were kept, trimmed to 150 nt, and grouped by their 12-nt molecular barcodes. Reads inside each barcode group were sub-clustered using a 15% Levenshtein threshold, and a quality-weighted consensus sequence was constructed for each RNA molecule. Non-functional sequences were filtered out, along with any lower-count sequence sitting one edit away from another sequence. Based on a fit of two negative binomial distributions, barcode sub-clusters having less than 20% of the maximum read count were discarded. TCRdb took the public reads, trimmed them with fastp at Q25, ran MiXCR for clone calling and kept in-frame beta chains. Each CDR3 protein appears once, grouped with its most common genes and DNA. TCRdb's processing, not the authors', yielded these V and J calls. Counted in this sample were about 68,000 distinct CDR3 sequences; around a sixth of them appeared once. Together, the top ten hold approximately 1.5% of the sample.

This specimen belongs to a study of molecular identifiers for immune sequencing clone quantification (dated by TCRdb to between 2018 and 2020). At the level of the whole study: For a replicate experiment, RNA from approximately 20,000 or 100,000 naive CD8 T cells was divided into five aliquots, and four of the five aliquots were sequenced. CD8 T cells were used in a methods study to benchmark molecular-identifier clustering-based TCR repertoire sequencing (MIDCIRS) and TCR RNA copy counting. Study-wide findings and limitations: In CMV-specific effector cells, over 98% of molecules were held by clones above 20 RNA copies, whereas under 1% of molecules were held by such clones in naive cells. Spiked-in Jurkat TCR RNA equal to a single cell's worth was reported to be detectable even within 1,200,000 naive CD8 T cells. The naive libraries included spiked-in Jurkat TCR RNA (under eleven copies' worth), and this Jurkat TCR RNA is not part of the donor repertoire. When barcode sub-clustering was not used, chimeric consensus sequences inflated TCR diversity, with chimeras reaching as high as 47%. Modeling gave about 3.3 recovered TCR RNA copies per cell versus about ten by digital PCR, implying roughly 29% capture efficiency. Identical TCR molecules sharing a barcode could cause highly expanded clone sizes to be underestimated.

Libraries of naive CD8 T cells were generated from around 20,000 to 990,000 sorted cells, with 10%, 30% or 50% of the purified RNA used. On a BD FACSAria II, naive CD8 T cells were FACS-sorted as CD8+CD4-CCR7+CD45RA+ and collected into RLT Plus buffer. Nine to eleven TCR copies' worth of Jurkat RNA were spiked into roughly 17,000-1,100,000 naive CD8 T cell samples to test detection sensitivity. CD8 T cells were enriched using RosetteSep CD8+ T Cell Enrichment Cocktail and Ficoll-Paque, and the enriched cells then underwent ACK red cell lysis. The junction carries 11 bases between V and J, which are trimmed by 1 base and 2 bases respectively. From its cysteine to its phenylalanine, the CDR3 spans 15 amino acids. CDR3 DNA is the only sequence kept; it has 45 bases, read in frame from the first base. Per the germline V gene, MGHRA is the CDR1 and YSYEKL is the CDR2.

The receptor was derived from a human donor in good health. Some libraries in this study had Jurkat cell RNA spiked in. The sequence joins TRBV4-1 to TRBJ1-1; confidence is insufficient to name the D gene. The sample comprised naive CD8+ T cells from blood, with Jurkat cell RNA spiked in. What this sample's cell subset or site label stands for: FACS-sorted CD8+CD4-CCR7+CD45RA+ naive T cells. This receptor carries the CDR3 CASSQAPSGNTEAFF. The DNA reads as follows: TGCGCCAGCAGCCAAGCCCCCTCCGGTAACACTGAAGCTTTCTTT.